What follows are 13 T cell receptor beta chains derived from one specimen sequenced in a study of CD8 T cells in ankylosing spondylitis. Their target antigens are unknown. Regarding the study as a whole: Among TCR beta sequences, a motif of under ten highly homologous variants appeared characteristic of ankylosing spondylitis blood.

TCRdb called the 5' RACE reads again in MiXCR, with one record for every CDR3 protein. The sample lists roughly 350,000 distinct CDR3 sequences; roughly 8% were seen once. Sequenced sample: blood, either unsorted or a sorted T cell fraction (not recorded which). The receptors come from a male donor with ankylosing spondylitis.

In its sample, this clonotype was seen many times. V usage is TRBV5-1 and J usage is TRBJ1-4, with 7 bases aligning to TRBD1. V was clipped by 0 bases and J by 7 bases; unmatched bases: 6. CDR3 length: 15 amino acids. Germline CDR1 is SGHRS and CDR2 is YFSETQ. As DNA, the CDR3 is TGCGCCAGCAGCTTGGTGCAGGGGGTGTCTGAAAAACTGTTTTTT. Amino acid sequence: CASSLVQGVSEKLFF.

This clonotype occurred a few times. The rearrangement links TRBV3-1 to TRBJ2-7, with D uncertain. The length of the CDR3 is 17 residues. V dropped 1 base and J dropped 0 bases, with 16 bases sitting between them. CDR1 and CDR2 from the germline V gene are LGHDT and YNNKEL (reference sequence). The CDR3 DNA follows: TGTGCCAGCAGCCAAGGTGGAGTGTCGAGGCACTCCTACGAGCAGTACTTC. Translated: CASSQGGVSRHSYEQYF.

This clonotype was seen ten or more times. V and J are TRBV29-1 and TRBJ2-5; D uncertain. The CDR3 is 11 residues long. The V and J ends lost 5 bases and 5 bases respectively, with 9 bases between them. CDR1 is SQVTM and CDR2 is ANQGSEA in the germline V gene. CDR3: CSVRPWETQYF. CDR3 sequence (DNA): TGCAGCGTTCGACCATGGGAGACCCAGTACTTC.

This clonotype has just a few counts. The CDR3 loop reads CASNRQGAWTQYF. The CDR3 coding sequence is TGTGCCAGCAACCGACAGGGGGCTTGGACCCAGTACTTC. The V call is TRBV14, the J call TRBJ2-5; TRBD1 aligns across 10 bases. V lost 7 bases to trimming and J lost 7 bases; unmatched junction nucleotides: 6. The CDR3 loop spans 13 amino acids. Germline CDR1 and CDR2: SGHDN and FVKESK.

This clonotype was counted only a few times. The rearrangement joins TRBV5-1 to TRBJ2-5; tentatively, D is TRBD2 (5 bases). Trimming stripped 5 bases from V and 2 bases from J, with 10 bases between. The CDR3 has 13 amino acids. Germline V gene lookup returns CDR1 SGHRS and CDR2 YFSETQ. CDR3 nucleotide sequence: TGCGCCAGCAGGACTACCTCGCAAGAGACCCAGTACTTC. Encoded protein: CASRTTSQETQYF.

The V gene is TRBV15, the J gene TRBJ2-3; TRBD1 is a possible D gene (8 bases). The CDR3 has 17 amino acids. Deletions cut 0 bases from V and 5 bases from J, with 18 bases between. Germline lookup yields CDR1 LNHNV and CDR2 YYDKDF (reference sequence). The chain's CDR3 is CATSRDLTGEGGDTQYF. In DNA, the CDR3 is TGTGCCACCAGCAGAGATCTGACAGGGGAGGGGGGAGATACGCAGTATTTT.

This clonotype was observed a handful of times. The chain joins TRBV20-1 to TRBJ1-6, with D hard to call. Trimming stripped 3 bases from V and 7 bases from J, with 13 bases between. CDR3 size: 14 residues. Germline assignment: CDR1 DFQATT and CDR2 SNEGSKA (reference sequence). This CDR3 is CSASSALVNSPLHF. For the CDR3, the DNA is TGCAGTGCTAGTTCAGCCCTGGTGAATTCACCCCTCCACTTT.

In its sample, this clonotype was seen a few times. This chain joins TRBV20-1 and TRBJ1-3, with D possibly matching TRBD1 (6 bases). V lost 4 bases and J lost 4, with 17 bases in between. CDR3 length: 15 amino acids. From germline, CDR1 is DFQATT and CDR2 SNEGSKA (reference sequence). CDR3: CSAKLSEGGGNTIYF. The CDR3 DNA is TGCAGTGCTAAACTCTCTGAAGGGGGGGGAAACACCATATATTTT.

The gene calls are TRBV7-3 and TRBJ2-4; D might be TRBD2 (6 bases). V lost 2 bases to trimming and J lost 6 bases, with 14 bases between them. Germline values: CDR1 SGHTA, CDR2 FQGTGA. The CDR3 loop spans 15 amino acids. The CDR3 DNA is TGTGCCAGCAGCTTACAGGGCTTGGAGGGAAACATTCAGTACTTC. Residues: CASSLQGLEGNIQYF.

This clonotype has just a few counts. V and J are TRBV5-1 and TRBJ2-2, with 7 bases fitting TRBD2. Unmatched junction bases numbered 17, after V lost 3 bases and J lost 6 bases. Looked up from germline, CDR1 is SGHRS and CDR2 is YFSETQ. CDR3 length: 18 residues. DNA of the CDR3: TGCGCCAGCAGCTCGGGGTCAGGCGGGAGCGTGTTATCCGGGGAGCTGTTTTTT. Amino acid sequence: CASSSGSGGSVLSGELFF.

This clonotype was observed a few times. The DNA of the CDR3 is TGCAGTGCTATAGCTATAGACAGGGGCTCCTACGAGCAGTACTTC. It yields the protein CSAIAIDRGSYEQYF. The chain recombines TRBV20-1 with TRBJ2-7; 8 bases fit TRBD1. The CDR3 is 15 residues long. V was pared by 4 bases and J by 0 bases, with 8 bases of the junction left unmatched. In germline, CDR1 is DFQATT, CDR2 SNEGSKA (reference sequence).

This clonotype was counted only a few times. V and J are TRBV5-1 and TRBJ2-7; 9 bases match TRBD2. V lost 4 bases, J lost 2 bases, and 7 bases stayed unmatched. Germline V gene data show CDR1 as SGHRS and CDR2 as YFSETQ. CDR3 length equals 15 residues. Here the CDR3 reads CASSPQTSGTYEQYF. The CDR3 DNA sequence: TGCGCCAGCAGCCCTCAGACTAGCGGCACCTACGAGCAGTACTTC.

This clonotype was picked up a small number of times. V usage is TRBV12-3 or TRBV12-4 and J usage is TRBJ1-2; no firm D call. The CDR3 consists of 14 residues. With 6 bases removed from V and 5 bases from J, the gap between germline ends came to 16 bases. The CDR3: CASSFRGSRYGYTF. In DNA, the CDR3 is TGTGCCAGCAGCTTTCGGGGAAGTCGGTATGGCTACACCTTC.